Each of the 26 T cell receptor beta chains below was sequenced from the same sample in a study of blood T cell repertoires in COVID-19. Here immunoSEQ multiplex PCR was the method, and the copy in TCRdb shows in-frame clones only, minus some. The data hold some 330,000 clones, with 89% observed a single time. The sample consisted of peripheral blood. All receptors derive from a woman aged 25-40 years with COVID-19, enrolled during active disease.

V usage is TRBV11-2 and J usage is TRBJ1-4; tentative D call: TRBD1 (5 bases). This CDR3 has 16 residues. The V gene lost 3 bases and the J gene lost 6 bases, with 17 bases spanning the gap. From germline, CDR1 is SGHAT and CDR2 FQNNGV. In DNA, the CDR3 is TGTGCCAGCAGCTTCGAACCGGACACGGGCGATGAAAAACTGTTTTTT. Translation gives CASSFEPDTGDEKLFF.

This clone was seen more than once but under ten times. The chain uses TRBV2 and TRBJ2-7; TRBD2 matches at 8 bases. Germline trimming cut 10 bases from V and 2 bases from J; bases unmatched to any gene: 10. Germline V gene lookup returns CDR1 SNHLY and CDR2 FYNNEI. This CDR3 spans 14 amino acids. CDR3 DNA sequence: TGTGCCACCTCCCCAACTAGCGGCCCCTACGAGCAGTACGTC. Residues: CATSPTSGPYEQYV.

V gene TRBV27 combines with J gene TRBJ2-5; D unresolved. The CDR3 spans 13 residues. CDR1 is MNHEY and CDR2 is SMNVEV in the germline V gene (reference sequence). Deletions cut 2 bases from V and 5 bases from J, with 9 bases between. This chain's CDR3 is CASSLATEETQYF. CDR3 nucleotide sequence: TGTGCCAGCAGTTTAGCAACGGAGGAGACCCAGTACTTC.

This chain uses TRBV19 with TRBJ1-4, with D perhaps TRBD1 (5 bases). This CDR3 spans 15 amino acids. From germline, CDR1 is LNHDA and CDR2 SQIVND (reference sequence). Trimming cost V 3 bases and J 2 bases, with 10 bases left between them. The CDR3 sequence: CASSIVPGTNEKLFF. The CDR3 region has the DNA TGTGCCAGTAGTATCGTTCCAGGGACTAATGAAAAACTGTTTTTT.

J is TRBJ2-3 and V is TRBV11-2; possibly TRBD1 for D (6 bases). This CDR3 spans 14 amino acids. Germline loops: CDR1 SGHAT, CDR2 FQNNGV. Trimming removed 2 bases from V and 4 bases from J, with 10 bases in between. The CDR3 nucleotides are TGTGCCAGCAGCTTATCACAGGGCTCAGATACGCAGTATTTT. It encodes CASSLSQGSDTQYF.

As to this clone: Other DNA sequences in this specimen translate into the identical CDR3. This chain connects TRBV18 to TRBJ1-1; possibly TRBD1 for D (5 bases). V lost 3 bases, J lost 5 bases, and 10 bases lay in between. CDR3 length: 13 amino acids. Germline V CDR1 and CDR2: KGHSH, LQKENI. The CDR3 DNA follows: TGTGCCAGCTCACCTGGCCAGGGAACTGAAGCTTTCTTT. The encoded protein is CASSPGQGTEAFF.

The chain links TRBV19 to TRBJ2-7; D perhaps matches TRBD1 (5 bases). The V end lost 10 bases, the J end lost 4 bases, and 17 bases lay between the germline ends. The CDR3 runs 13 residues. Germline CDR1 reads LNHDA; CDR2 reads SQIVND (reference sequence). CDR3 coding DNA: TGTGCCACCAAGCCCCAGGGTCCTTACGAGCAGTACTTC. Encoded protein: CATKPQGPYEQYF.

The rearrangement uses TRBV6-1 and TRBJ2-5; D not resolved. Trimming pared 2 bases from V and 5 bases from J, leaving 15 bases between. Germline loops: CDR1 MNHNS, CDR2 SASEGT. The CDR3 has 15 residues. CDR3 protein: CASSELASHRETQYF. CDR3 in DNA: TGTGCCAGCAGTGAACTCGCGAGCCACCGGGAGACCCAGTACTTC.

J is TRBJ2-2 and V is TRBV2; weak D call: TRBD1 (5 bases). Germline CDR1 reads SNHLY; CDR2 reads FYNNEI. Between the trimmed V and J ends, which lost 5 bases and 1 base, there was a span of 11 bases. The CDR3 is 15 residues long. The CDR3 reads CASSREQGNTGELFF. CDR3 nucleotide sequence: TGTGCCAGCAGTCGTGAGCAGGGGAACACCGGGGAGCTGTTTTTT.

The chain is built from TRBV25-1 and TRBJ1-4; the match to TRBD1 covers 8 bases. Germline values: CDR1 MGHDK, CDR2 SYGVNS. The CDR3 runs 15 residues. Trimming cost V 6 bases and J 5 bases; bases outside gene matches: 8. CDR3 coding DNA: TGTGCCAGCAGGGGGGGACAGGTGGGGAATGAAAAACTGTTTTTT. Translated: CASRGGQVGNEKLFF.

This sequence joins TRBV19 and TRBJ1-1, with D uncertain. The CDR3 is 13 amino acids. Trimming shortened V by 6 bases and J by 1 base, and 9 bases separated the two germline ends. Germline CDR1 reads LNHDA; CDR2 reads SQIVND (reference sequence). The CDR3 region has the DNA TGTGCCAGTAGACAAACAGAGAACACTGAAGCTTTCTTT. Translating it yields CASRQTENTEAFF.

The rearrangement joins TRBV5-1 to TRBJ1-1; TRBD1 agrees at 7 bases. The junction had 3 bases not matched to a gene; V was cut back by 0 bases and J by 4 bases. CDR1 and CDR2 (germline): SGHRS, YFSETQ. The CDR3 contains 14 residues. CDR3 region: CASSLVSGGTEAFF. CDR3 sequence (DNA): TGCGCCAGCAGCTTGGTATCAGGGGGCACTGAAGCTTTCTTT.

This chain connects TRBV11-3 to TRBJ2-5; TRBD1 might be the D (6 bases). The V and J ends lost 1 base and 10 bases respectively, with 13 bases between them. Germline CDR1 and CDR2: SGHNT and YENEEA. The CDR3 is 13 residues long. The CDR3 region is CASSLGAGTLQYF. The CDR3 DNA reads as TGTGCCAGCAGCTTAGGGGCCGGGACACTCCAGTACTTC.

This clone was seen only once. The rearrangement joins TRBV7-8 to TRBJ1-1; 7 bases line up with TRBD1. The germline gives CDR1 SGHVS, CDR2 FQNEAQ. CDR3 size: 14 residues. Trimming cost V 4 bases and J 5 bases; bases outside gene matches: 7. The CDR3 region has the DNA TGTGCCAGCAGCTCCGCGACAGGGCGGACTGAAGCTTTCTTT. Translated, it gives CASSSATGRTEAFF.

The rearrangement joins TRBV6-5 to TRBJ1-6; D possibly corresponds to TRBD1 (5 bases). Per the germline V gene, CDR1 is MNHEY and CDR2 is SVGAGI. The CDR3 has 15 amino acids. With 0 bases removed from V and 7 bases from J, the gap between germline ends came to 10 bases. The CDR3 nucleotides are TGTGCCAGCAGTTACTCGCAGGGTTACAATTCACCCCTCCACTTT. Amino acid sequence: CASSYSQGYNSPLHF.

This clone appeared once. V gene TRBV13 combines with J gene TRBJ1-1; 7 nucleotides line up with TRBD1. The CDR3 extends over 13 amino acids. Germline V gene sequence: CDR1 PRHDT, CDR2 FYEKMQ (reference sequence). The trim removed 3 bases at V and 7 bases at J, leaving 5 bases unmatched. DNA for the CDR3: TGTGCCAGCAGCTTTAAAGGACAGGTTGAAGCTTTCTTT. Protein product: CASSFKGQVEAFF.

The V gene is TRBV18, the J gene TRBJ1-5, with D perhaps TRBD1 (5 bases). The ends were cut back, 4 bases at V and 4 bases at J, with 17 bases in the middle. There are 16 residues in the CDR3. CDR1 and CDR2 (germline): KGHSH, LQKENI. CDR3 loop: CASSQGKDKGNQPQHF. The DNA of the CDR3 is TGTGCCAGCTCACAGGGAAAGGACAAAGGAAATCAGCCCCAGCATTTT.

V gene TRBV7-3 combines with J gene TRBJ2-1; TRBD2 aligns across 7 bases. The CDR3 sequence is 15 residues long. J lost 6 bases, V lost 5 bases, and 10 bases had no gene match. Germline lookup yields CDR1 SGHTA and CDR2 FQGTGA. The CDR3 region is CASSPQTGGGNEQFF. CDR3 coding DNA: TGTGCCAGCAGCCCTCAGACTGGCGGGGGCAATGAGCAGTTCTTC.

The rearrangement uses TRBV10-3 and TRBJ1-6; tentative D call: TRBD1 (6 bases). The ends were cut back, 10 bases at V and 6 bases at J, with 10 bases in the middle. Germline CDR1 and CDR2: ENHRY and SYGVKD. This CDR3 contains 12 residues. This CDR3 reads CATSGANSPLHF. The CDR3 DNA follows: TGTGCCACCTCAGGGGCTAATTCACCCCTCCACTTT.

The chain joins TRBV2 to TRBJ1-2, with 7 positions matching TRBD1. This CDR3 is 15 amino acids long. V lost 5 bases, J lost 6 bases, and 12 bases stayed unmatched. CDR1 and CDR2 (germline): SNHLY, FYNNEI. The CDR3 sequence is CASSLVEGGSHGYTF. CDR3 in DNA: TGTGCCAGCAGTCTGGTTGAAGGGGGCAGCCATGGCTACACCTTC.

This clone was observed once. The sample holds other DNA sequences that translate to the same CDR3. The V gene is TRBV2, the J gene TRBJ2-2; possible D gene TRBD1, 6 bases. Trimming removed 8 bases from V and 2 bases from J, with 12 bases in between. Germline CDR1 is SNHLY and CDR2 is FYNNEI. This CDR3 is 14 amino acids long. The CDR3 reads CASGRTENTGELFF. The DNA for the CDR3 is TGTGCCAGCGGAAGGACAGAAAACACCGGGGAGCTGTTTTTT.

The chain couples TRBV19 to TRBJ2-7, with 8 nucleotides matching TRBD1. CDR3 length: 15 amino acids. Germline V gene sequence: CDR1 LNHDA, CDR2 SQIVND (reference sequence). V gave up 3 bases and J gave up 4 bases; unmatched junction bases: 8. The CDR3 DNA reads TGTGCCAGTAGTATGTGGGGACAGGAGAGGTACGAGCAGTACTTC. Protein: CASSMWGQERYEQYF. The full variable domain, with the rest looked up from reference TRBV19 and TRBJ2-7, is DGGITQSPKYLFRKEGQNVTLSCEQNLNHDAMYWYRQDPGQGLRLIYYSQIVNDFQKGDIAEGYSVSREKKESFPLTVTSAQKNPTAFYLCASSMWGQERYEQYFGPGTRLTVT.

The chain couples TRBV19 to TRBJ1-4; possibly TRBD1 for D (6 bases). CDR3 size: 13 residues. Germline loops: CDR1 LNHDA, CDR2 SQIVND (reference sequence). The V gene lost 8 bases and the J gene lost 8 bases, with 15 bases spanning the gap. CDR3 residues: CASHRVDSEKLFF. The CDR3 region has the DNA TGTGCCAGTCACAGGGTGGATAGCGAAAAACTGTTTTTT.

The CDR3 region is CASSLNWAVYNEQFF. The CDR3, as DNA: TGTGCCAGCAGCTTAAACTGGGCAGTCTACAATGAGCAGTTCTTC. The rearrangement joins TRBV7-2 to TRBJ2-1, with no clear D. Germline V gene sequence: CDR1 SGHTA, CDR2 FQGNSA. The V end lost 2 bases, the J end lost 3 bases, and 11 bases lay between the germline ends. The CDR3 runs to 15 residues.

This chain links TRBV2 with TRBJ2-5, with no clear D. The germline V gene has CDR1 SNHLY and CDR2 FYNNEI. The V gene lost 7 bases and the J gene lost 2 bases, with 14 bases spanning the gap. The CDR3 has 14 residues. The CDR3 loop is CASNIPGTQETQYF. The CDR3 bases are TGTGCCAGCAACATCCCAGGAACGCAAGAGACCCAGTACTTC.

The CDR3 bases are TGCGCCACCACTTCAGGTTATAACACTGAAGCTTTCTTT. This translates into CATTSGYNTEAFF. The chain has TRBV5-1 and TRBJ1-1, with no clear D. V shed 9 bases and J shed 2 bases, with 14 bases lying between them. The CDR3 runs to 13 residues. CDR1 and CDR2 from the germline V gene are SGHRS and YFSETQ.